Described below is a single T cell receptor beta chain sequence and its context. Its antigen remains undetermined. Per-nucleotide qualities are absent, and no much larger clonotype sits a single base away. In total, 630 or so healthy bone marrow donors made up the cohort. Cohort members were all nominally healthy when sampled, although unrecorded immune exposures were likely present. The donor tested CMV seropositive, placing the donor among the 250 to 300 seropositive members of the cohort. A peripheral blood sample was collected from each donor, and TCR beta sequencing was performed on peripheral blood mononuclear cells. The Qiagen DNeasy Blood Extraction Kit was used to extract genomic DNA from the blood cell samples. This entry belongs to a study of cytomegalovirus exposure and HLA in healthy donors (dated by TCRdb to about 2017). In the study overall: An earlier analysis of approximately 590 of the donors reported 250 to 350 Gb of sequence data and roughly 110 million unique TCR beta sequences from roughly 200 million T cells. An early release that covered 640 HLA-typed donors contained about 300 gigabases of sequencing data and tens of millions of unique TCR sequences. Among the roughly 400 genotyped donors, approximately 82% belonged to the genetic ancestry cluster associated with self-reported Caucasian donors. The study aimed to test whether cataloging public T cell receptors could reveal signatures of past pathogen exposure. The study used immunosequencing to profile the T cell repertoires of around 600 subjects and linked those repertoires to cytomegalovirus serostatus. Along with the roughly 700-subject first cohort, a separate validation cohort of 120 different subjects was used. To predict cytomegalovirus infection status, the study combined high-throughput TCR immunosequencing, statistical association of individual TCRs with disease status, and machine learning. To study patterns of TCR occurrence, a later analysis re-analyzed previously published TCR beta repertoires from under 750 donors and added high-resolution HLA genotyping. Rather than drawing on any new phenotypic data, the later analysis identified candidate immune exposures from TCR beta sequences and the way those sequences occurred across donors. An earlier analysis of nearly 600 of the donors applied high-throughput TCR beta sequencing to assess whether each TCR beta V gene segment acted as functional or pseudogenic. Alongside the repertoire data, information on donor age, sex, ethnicity and CMV serostatus was compiled. A later genetic analysis took genome-wide SNP genotypes for 398 of the 666 donors and used that subset as a discovery cohort. Every repertoire in the discovery cohort had been generated on one and the same sequencing platform. Class I and class II HLA loci were covered by the typing at four-digit resolution. The number of typed donors differed by locus: 629-630 for A, B, C, DRB1 and DQB1; 500 to 550 for DQA1; around 610 for DPA1; and roughly 490 for DPB1. Roughly 5 DR-DQ haplotypes were treated as single units for association and clustering because of strong linkage in the cohort. Among roughly 400 genotyped donors of the cohort, an average of around 250,000 unique TCR beta nucleotide sequences was sequenced per donor, of which about 18% were non-productive.

Preparation of the library involved the immunoSEQ multiplex PCR assay. A mixture of 60 forward primers for TCR Vbeta segments and 13 reverse primers for TCR Jbeta segments was used in the multiplex PCR. Amplification of the CDR3 region of rearranged TCR beta genes was performed with a multiplex PCR assay on genomic DNA. The Illumina HiSeq System was used to sequence the amplified TCR beta libraries as 87-base-pair reads. Concerning the study's data processing: Across the 670 or so repertoires, a later analysis counted around 80 million unique TCR beta chains, about 10 million of which were shared by at least two donors. Raw reads were error-corrected and collapsed into unique sequences with a nearest-neighbor algorithm that merged closely related sequences to remove PCR and sequencing errors. To assign V, D and J gene segments, CDR3 sequences were aligned to IMGT reference sequences. For a sequence to be retained, a match of at least six nucleotides to both a V gene segment and a J gene segment was required. A rearrangement was called productive if the CDR3 had no stop codons and remained in frame with V and J, and every other rearrangement was called non-productive. CDR3 was defined according to IMGT convention as the region running from the second conserved V-encoded cysteine to the conserved J-encoded phenylalanine. The earlier analysis of approximately 500 of the donors excluded sequences that lacked an unambiguous match to a single V gene segment. An earlier analysis of approximately 590 of the donors classified V segments as functional when productive rearrangements were above 56.7% and as segregating when the standard deviation between donors was above 5%. A statistical classification framework was developed to diagnose cytomegalovirus status using the catalog of TCR beta chain sequences. V and J gene assignment, in a later analysis, came from comparing TCR nucleotide sequences with IMGT/GENE-DB human TR gene sequences. A later analysis assigned CDR3 sequences and most-parsimonious VDJ recombination scenarios with the TCRdist pipeline. A later analysis defined each TCR beta chain by its CDR3 amino acid sequence plus V-gene family, and excluded reads lacking a unique V-gene family. To address suspected cross-contamination and a sequencing artifact, a later analysis removed 550 to 750 highly shared, low-generation-probability nucleotide sequences. In a later analysis, a clonal expansion index for each public chain was calculated from normalized within-repertoire ranks of inferred template counts. In a later analysis, generation probabilities were computed with a VDJ recombination model fitted to out-of-frame rearrangements, and the resulting probabilities were checked against IGoR. In a later analysis, TCR-TCR, TCR-HLA and TCR-CMV co-occurrence was scored with hypergeometric tests, and a repertoire-size bias correction was applied to TCR pairs. To estimate false discovery rates, a later analysis permuted the HLA or CMV assignments 20 times. In a later analysis, co-occurring TCRs were grouped using DBSCAN, and TCRdist sequence similarity was added for clustering within HLA-allele-positive subsets. For co-occurrence clustering, repertoires with fewer than 30,000 or more than 120,000 public chains were excluded, along with about five repertoires with anomalous nucleotide sharing. TCRdb took over this immuneACCESS table, retaining in-frame rearrangements with V and J assigned. Such tables are incomplete; in checked studies, under half of the missing clones stem from an unresolved V gene, and the remainder is unexplained. The V and J calls and clone size are taken from that table; D and trimming were inferred from the DNA. The sample includes over 150,000 clones, with about four fifths observed a single time. The ten largest clones represent 1% of the sample.

From its cysteine to its phenylalanine, the CDR3 spans 18 amino acids. Just the 54-base CDR3 DNA is kept, in frame starting at base 1. CDR1 SGHVS and CDR2 FNYEAQ were looked up in the germline V gene. At the junction V is shortened by 5 bases and J by 1 base, with 21 bases in between. Here is what the overall study found, with its caveats: This cohort had only TCR beta chains sequenced, and the lack of alpha or paired-chain data limited which features could be detected. In a later genetic analysis, a missense DCLRE1C variant was associated with V-gene and J-gene trimming of TCR beta chains, and the association was replicated in an independent cohort. In an earlier analysis of some 500 of the donors, most TCR beta V segments appeared in productive rearrangements about 87% or about 30% of the time, broadly matching IMGT annotations. The presence/absence analyses assumed that sequencing depth was roughly uniform across donors, and that assumption may not be true. A further reported finding was that TCR beta sequences accurately predicted the HLA-A and HLA-B alleles for most subjects in the first cohort. At a false discovery rate of 0.05, a later analysis linked fewer than 20,000 TCR beta sequences to specific HLA alleles. Most CMV-associated TCR beta chains appeared to be HLA-restricted in a later analysis, and the HLA associations seemed to be driven largely by CMV exposure. The sequencing pipeline was judged likely to have produced a cluster of highly shared sequence variants as a technical artifact. Some IMGT-functional V segments, including TRBV6-2 and TRBV6-3, could not be distinguished by the 87-base-pair reads and were therefore excluded. The earlier analysis of approximately 590 of the donors excluded roughly 17 rarely observed V segments, including chromosome 9 orphons, because counts were too low. A later analysis found that HLA-associated TCR beta chains were more clonally expanded and had lower generation probabilities than equally common non-associated chains. In vitro tests confirmed that a few of the cytomegalovirus-associated TCR beta chains recognize cytomegalovirus antigens. In a later analysis, TCR association rates were found to vary across HLA loci, with the most associated TCRs seen for DRB1 alleles and the fewest for HLA-C alleles. Several of the top co-occurrence clusters appeared to be linked to parvovirus B19, influenza, CMV and Epstein-Barr virus, according to a later analysis. The authors suggested that the approach could potentially be generalized to other disease states and immunological phenotypes. The classifier was reported to diagnose cytomegalovirus status with high specificity and sensitivity in both the original and validation cohorts. Because HLA typing was missing for some donors at each locus, association tests included only the typed subset. Linkage disequilibrium might explain the correlated functional status among segregating V segments, but an unknown experimental factor could not be excluded. In the study, approximately 160 TCR beta chains were listed as associated with cytomegalovirus. Assigning TCR associations to individual alleles was difficult when HLA alleles, especially DR and DQ, strongly co-occurred. According to a later genetic analysis, donors in an Asian-associated ancestry cluster had fewer N-insertions in productive TCRs than the approximately 610-donor mean. For the cohort, immune exposure information was limited to CMV serostatus. While some public TCRs were present in many individuals, most TCR sequences turned up only very rarely across donors.

The TCR comes from a woman in her 50s in good health and CMV-seropositive. Input material: PBMCs. The V and J genes are TRBV7-6 and TRBJ2-4; matching of 6 bases hints at TRBD2 as the D gene. The CDR3 corresponds to CASSRPHRPGGAKNIQYF. The base sequence is TGTGCCAGCAGCCGACCCCACAGGCCAGGAGGGGCCAAAAACATTCAGTACTTC.